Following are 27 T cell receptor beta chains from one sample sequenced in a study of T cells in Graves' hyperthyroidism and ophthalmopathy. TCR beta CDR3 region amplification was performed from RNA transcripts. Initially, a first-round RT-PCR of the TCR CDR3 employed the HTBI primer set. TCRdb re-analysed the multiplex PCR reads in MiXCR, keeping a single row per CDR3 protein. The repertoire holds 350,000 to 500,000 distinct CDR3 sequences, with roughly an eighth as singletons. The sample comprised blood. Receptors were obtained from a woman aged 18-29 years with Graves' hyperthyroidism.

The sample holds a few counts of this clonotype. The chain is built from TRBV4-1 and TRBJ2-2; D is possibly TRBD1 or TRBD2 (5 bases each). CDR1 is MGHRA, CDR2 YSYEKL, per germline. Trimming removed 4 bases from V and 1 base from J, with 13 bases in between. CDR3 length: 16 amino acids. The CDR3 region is CASSPTGTGNTGELFF. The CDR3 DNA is TGCGCCAGCAGCCCCACCGGGACGGGGAACACCGGGGAGCTGTTTTTT.

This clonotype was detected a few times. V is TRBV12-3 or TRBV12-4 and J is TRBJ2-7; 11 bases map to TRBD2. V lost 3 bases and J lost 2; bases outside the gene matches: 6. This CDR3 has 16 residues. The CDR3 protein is CASSFRLAGGTYEQYF. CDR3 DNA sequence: TGTGCCAGCAGTTTTCGGTTAGCGGGAGGGACCTACGAGCAGTACTTC.

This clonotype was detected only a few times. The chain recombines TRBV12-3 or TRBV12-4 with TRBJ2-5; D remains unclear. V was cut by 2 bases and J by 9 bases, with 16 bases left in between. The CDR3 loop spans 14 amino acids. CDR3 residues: CASSLYGRVEAQYF. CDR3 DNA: TGTGCCAGCAGTTTATACGGCCGAGTCGAGGCCCAGTACTTC.

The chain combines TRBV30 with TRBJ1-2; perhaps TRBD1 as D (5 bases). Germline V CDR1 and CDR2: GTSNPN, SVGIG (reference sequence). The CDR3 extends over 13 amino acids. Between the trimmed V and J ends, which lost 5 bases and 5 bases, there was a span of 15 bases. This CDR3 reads CAWGPPGGYGYTF. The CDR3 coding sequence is TGTGCCTGGGGGCCTCCGGGGGGATATGGCTACACCTTC. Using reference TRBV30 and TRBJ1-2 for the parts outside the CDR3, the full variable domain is SQTIHQWPATLVQPVGSPLSLECTVEGTSNPNLYWYRQAAGRGLQLLFYSVGIGQISSEVPQNLSASRPQDRQFILSSKKLLLSDSGFYLCAWGPPGGYGYTFGSGTRLTVV.

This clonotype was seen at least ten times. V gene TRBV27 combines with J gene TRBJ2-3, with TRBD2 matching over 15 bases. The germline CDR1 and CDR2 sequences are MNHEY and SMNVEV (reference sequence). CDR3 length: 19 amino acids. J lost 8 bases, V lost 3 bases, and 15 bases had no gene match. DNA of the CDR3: TGTGCCAGCAGTTTGGTGGCAGAAGGACTAGCGGGAGGGCTTCGTACGCAGTATTTT. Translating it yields CASSLVAEGLAGGLRTQYF.

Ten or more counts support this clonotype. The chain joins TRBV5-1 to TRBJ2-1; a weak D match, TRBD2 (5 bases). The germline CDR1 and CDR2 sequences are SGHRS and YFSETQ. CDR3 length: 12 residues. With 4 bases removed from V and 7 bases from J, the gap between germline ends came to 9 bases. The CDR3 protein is CASSDSGNEQFF. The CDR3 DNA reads TGCGCCAGCAGCGACTCGGGGAATGAGCAGTTCTTC.

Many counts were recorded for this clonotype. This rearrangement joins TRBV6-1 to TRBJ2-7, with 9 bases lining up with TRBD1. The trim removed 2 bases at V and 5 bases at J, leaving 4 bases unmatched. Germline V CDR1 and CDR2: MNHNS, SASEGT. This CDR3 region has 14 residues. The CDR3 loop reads CASSETGGRNEQYF. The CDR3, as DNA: TGTGCCAGCAGTGAAACAGGGGGCCGGAACGAGCAGTACTTC.

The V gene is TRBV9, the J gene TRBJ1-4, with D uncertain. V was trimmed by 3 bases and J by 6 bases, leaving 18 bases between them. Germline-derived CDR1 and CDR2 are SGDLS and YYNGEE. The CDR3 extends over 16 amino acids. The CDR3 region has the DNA TGTGCCAGCAGCGCGGACCCCAACAGCTTCTATGAAAAACTGTTTTTT. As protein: CASSADPNSFYEKLFF.

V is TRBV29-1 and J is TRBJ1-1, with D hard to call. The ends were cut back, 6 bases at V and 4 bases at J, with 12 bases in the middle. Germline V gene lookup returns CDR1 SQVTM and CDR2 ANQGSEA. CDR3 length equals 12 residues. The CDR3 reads CSVEGFVTEAFF. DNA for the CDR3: TGCAGCGTGGAGGGCTTTGTCACTGAAGCTTTCTTT.

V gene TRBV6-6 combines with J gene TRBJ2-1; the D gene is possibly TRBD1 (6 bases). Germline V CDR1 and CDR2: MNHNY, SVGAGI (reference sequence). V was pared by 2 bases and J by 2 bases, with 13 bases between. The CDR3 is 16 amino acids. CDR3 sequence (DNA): TGTGCCAGCAGTTACGTCGGGGACAATGCCTACAATGAGCAGTTCTTC. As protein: CASSYVGDNAYNEQFF.

CDR3 loop: CASSQALATRYNEQFF. Written as DNA, the CDR3 is TGCGCCAGCAGCCAAGCCCTAGCAACTCGATACAATGAGCAGTTCTTC. This chain joins TRBV4-1 and TRBJ2-1; weak D call: TRBD2 (5 bases). The V end lost 1 base, the J end lost 4 bases, and 14 bases lay between the germline ends. This CDR3 region has 16 residues. Per the germline V gene, CDR1 is MGHRA and CDR2 is YSYEKL.

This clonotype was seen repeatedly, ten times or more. As DNA, the CDR3 is TGTGCCAGCATCCCTTTAGGGCGCGAGACCCAGTACTTC. Amino acids: CASIPLGRETQYF. The genes are TRBV7-8 and TRBJ2-5; D gene uncertain. V dropped 7 bases and J dropped 5 bases, with 14 bases sitting between them. The germline gives CDR1 SGHVS, CDR2 FQNEAQ. The CDR3 sequence is 13 residues long. The complete variable domain, with remaining parts taken from reference TRBV7-8 and TRBJ2-5, reads GAGVSQSPRYKVAKRGQDVALRCDPISGHVSLFWYQQALGQGPEFLTYFQNEAQLDKSGLPSDRFFAERPEGSVSTLKIQRTQQEDSAVYLCASIPLGRETQYFGPGTRLLVL.

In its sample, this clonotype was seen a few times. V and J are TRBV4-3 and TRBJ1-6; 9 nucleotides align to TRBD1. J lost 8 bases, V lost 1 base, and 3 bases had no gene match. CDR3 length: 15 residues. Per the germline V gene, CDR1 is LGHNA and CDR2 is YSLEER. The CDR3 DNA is TGCGCCAGCAGCCAAGTGCGGACAGGGGATTCACCCCTCCACTTT. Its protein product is CASSQVRTGDSPLHF.

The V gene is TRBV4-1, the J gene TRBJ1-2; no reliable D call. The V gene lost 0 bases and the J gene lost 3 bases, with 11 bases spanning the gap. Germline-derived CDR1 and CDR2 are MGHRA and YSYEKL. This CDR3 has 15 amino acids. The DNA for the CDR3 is TGCGCCAGCAGCCAAGATTTTGGCGGCTACTATGGCTACACCTTC. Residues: CASSQDFGGYYGYTF.

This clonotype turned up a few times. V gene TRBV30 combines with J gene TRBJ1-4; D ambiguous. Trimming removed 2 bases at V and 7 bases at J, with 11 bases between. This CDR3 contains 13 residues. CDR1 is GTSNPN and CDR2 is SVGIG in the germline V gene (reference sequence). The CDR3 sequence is CAWSLQDGEKLFF. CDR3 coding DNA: TGTGCCTGGAGTCTCCAGGATGGTGAAAAACTGTTTTTT.

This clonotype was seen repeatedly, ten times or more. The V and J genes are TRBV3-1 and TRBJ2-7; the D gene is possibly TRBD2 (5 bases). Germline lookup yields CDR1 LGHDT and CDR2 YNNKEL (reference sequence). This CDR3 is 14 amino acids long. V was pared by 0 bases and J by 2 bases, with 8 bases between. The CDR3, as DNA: TGTGCCAGCAGCCAAGATGCCGGGGCCTACGAGCAGTACTTC. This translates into CASSQDAGAYEQYF.

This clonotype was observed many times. CDR3 sequence (DNA): TGCAGCGTGGAGGGGGGCGTGGGAGGTCGCGAGACCCAGTACTTC. Translating it yields CSVEGGVGGRETQYF. This chain connects TRBV29-1 to TRBJ2-5, with D perhaps matching TRBD1 or TRBD2 (6 bases each). There are 15 residues in the CDR3. The V end lost 6 bases, the J end lost 5 bases, and 22 bases lay between the germline ends. Germline lookup yields CDR1 SQVTM and CDR2 ANQGSEA.

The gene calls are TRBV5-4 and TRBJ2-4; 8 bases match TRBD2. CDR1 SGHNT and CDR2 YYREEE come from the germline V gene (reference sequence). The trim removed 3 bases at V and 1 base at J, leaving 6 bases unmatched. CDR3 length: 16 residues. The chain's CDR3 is CASSSVASGAKNIQYF. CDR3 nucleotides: TGTGCCAGCAGCTCGGTGGCTAGCGGGGCCAAAAACATTCAGTACTTC.

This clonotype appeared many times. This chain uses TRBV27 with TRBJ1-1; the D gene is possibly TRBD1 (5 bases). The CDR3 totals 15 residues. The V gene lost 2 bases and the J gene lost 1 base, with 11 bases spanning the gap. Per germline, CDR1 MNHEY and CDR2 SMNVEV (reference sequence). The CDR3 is CASSLRRQGNTEAFF. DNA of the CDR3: TGTGCCAGCAGTTTACGGCGGCAGGGGAACACTGAAGCTTTCTTT.

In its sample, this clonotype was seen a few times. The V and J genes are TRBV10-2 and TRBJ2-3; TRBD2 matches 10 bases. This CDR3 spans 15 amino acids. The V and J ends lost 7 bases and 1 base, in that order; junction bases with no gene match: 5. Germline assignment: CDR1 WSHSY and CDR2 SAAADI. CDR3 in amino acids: CASNLLAGGTDTQYF. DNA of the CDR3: TGCGCCAGCAATCTCCTAGCGGGGGGCACAGATACGCAGTATTTT.

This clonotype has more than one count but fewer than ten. The CDR3 DNA follows: TGTGCCAGCAGTTCAGGGGAAGCTAACTATGGCTACACCTTC. It codes for CASSSGEANYGYTF. This rearrangement joins TRBV28 to TRBJ1-2; possible D gene TRBD1, 6 bases. Deletions cut 4 bases from V and 0 bases from J, with 9 bases between. The CDR3 covers 14 residues. Germline assignment: CDR1 MDHEN and CDR2 SYDVKM.

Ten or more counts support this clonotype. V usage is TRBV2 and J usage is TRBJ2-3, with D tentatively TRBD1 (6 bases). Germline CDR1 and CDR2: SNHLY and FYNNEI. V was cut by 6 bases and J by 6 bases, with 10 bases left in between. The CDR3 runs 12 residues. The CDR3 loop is CASSGTGDTQYF. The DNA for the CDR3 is TGTGCCAGCAGCGGTACAGGGGATACGCAGTATTTT.

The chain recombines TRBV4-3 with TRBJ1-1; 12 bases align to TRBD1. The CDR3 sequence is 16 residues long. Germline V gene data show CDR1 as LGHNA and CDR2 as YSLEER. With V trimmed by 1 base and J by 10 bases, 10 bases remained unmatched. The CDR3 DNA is TGCGCCAGCAGCCAAGTCGGGTCGGGACAGGGGGCAGGAGCTTTCTTT. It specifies CASSQVGSGQGAGAFF.

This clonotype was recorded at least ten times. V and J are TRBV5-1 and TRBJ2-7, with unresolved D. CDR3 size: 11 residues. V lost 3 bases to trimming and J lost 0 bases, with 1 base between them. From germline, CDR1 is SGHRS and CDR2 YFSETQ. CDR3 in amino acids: CASSCSYEQYF. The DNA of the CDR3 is TGCGCCAGCAGCTGCTCCTACGAGCAGTACTTC.

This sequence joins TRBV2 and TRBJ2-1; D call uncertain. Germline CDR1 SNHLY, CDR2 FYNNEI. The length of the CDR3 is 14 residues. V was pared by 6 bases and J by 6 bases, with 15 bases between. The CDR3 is CASSPGPRRNEQFF. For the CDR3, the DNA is TGTGCCAGCAGCCCGGGCCCTCGTCGCAATGAGCAGTTCTTC.

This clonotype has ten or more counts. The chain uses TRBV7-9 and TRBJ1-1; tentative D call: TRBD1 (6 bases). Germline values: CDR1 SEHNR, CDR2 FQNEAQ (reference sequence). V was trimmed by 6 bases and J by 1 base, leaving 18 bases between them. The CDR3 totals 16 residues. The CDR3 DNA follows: TGTGCCAGCAGTATAGCCAGGGGCCGCGGGAACACTGAAGCTTTCTTT. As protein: CASSIARGRGNTEAFF.

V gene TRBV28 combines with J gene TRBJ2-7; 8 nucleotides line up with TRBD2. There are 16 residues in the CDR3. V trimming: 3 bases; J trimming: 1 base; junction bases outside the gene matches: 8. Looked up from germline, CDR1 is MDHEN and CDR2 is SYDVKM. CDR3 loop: CASSLWLAGVSYEQYF. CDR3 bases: TGTGCCAGCAGTTTGTGGCTAGCGGGTGTGTCCTACGAGCAGTACTTC.